One and the same sample provided the 17 T cell receptor beta chains below, sequenced in a study of T cell changes during pregnancy in multiple sclerosis. This table comes from immunoSEQ multiplex PCR, and its TCRdb copy is limited to in-frame clones, with some not included. The data show under 50,000 clones, about 94% seen once. Specimen: CD8+ T cells from peripheral blood mononuclear cells, collected in the first trimester of pregnancy. The receptor set was obtained from a female donor with multiple sclerosis, enrolled in a pregnancy study.

This clone appeared a single time. V is TRBV21-1 and J is TRBJ2-7; TRBD1, as called in the table, went unchecked against the DNA. TRBV21-1 constitutes a pseudogene. The length of the CDR3 is 15 residues. CDR3 sequence reads: CASSIRTGLSYEQYF. The CDR3 region has the DNA TGTGCCAGCAGCATTCGGACAGGGCTTTCCTACGAGCAGTACTTC.

This chain uses TRBV4-3 with TRBJ2-1; D unclear. The germline gives CDR1 LGHNA, CDR2 YSLEER. V gave up 2 bases and J gave up 6 bases, with 8 bases separating them. The CDR3 contains 13 residues. CDR3 sequence (DNA): TGCGCCAGCAGCCAATTCAACAGCAATGAGCAGTTCTTC. Protein sequence: CASSQFNSNEQFF.

The chain employs TRBV10-3 and TRBJ1-1; 11 bases fit TRBD1. Unmatched junction bases numbered 1, after V lost 6 bases and J lost 4 bases. CDR1 is ENHRY and CDR2 is SYGVKD in the germline V gene. The CDR3 covers 13 residues. Written as DNA, the CDR3 is TGTGCCATCAGGGACAGGGGGCGCACTGAAGCTTTCTTT. Translating it yields CAIRDRGRTEAFF.

V is TRBV7-2 and J is TRBJ2-7; TRBD1 matches 7 bases. The CDR3 is made up of 16 amino acids. V was clipped by 7 bases and J by 1 base; unmatched bases: 13. The germline CDR1 and CDR2 sequences are SGHTA and FQGNSA. CDR3 in amino acids: CASTLETGPVSYEQYF. The DNA for the CDR3 is TGTGCCAGCACCCTGGAGACAGGGCCTGTATCCTACGAGCAGTACTTC.

V usage is TRBV2 and J usage is TRBJ1-1, with D possibly being TRBD1 (5 bases). This CDR3 comprises 14 residues. The V gene's germline CDR1 is SNHLY and CDR2 FYNNEI. Deletions cut 5 bases from V and 3 bases from J, with 13 bases between. CDR3 DNA sequence: TGTGCCAGCAGTATAACAGCCAGGGACACTGAAGCTTTCTTT. Translated, it gives CASSITARDTEAFF.

The chain is built from TRBV4-1 and TRBJ1-1; no definite D call. The V end was cut by 6 bases, the J end by 8 bases, with 25 bases between. The CDR3 runs to 16 residues. Germline V gene lookup returns CDR1 MGHRA and CDR2 YSYEKL. The CDR3 sequence is CASSFFGSRQVREAFF. The DNA for the CDR3 is TGCGCCAGCAGTTTTTTCGGCAGTAGGCAGGTCCGAGAAGCTTTCTTT.

V usage is TRBV9 and J usage is TRBJ2-1; 9 bases fit TRBD1. The V and J ends lost 0 bases and 5 bases, in that order; junction bases with no gene match: 6. In germline, CDR1 is SGDLS, CDR2 YYNGEE. The CDR3 sequence is 16 residues long. CDR3 amino acids: CASSVVGTGTHNEQFF. The CDR3 region has the DNA TGTGCCAGCAGCGTAGTAGGGACAGGGACTCACAATGAGCAGTTCTTC. The full variable domain, its missing parts supplied by reference TRBV9 and TRBJ2-1, is DSGVTQTPKHLITATGQRVTLRCSPRSGDLSVYWYQQSLDQGLQFLIQYYNGEERAKGNILERFSAQQFPDLHSELNLSSLELGDSALYFCASSVVGTGTHNEQFFGPGTRLTVL.

This clone appeared once. The CDR3 DNA follows: TGTGCCAGCAGTTTATCGGCGGGAGCAGTTACAGATACGCAGTATTTT. This translates into CASSLSAGAVTDTQYF. J is TRBJ2-3 and V is TRBV27, with 7 bases that match TRBD2. V was pared by 0 bases and J by 3 bases, with 6 bases of the junction left unmatched. CDR1 is MNHEY and CDR2 is SMNVEV in the germline V gene (reference sequence). This CDR3 has 16 amino acids.

V and J are TRBV9 and TRBJ1-1; 8 bases align to TRBD1. The junction had 3 bases not matched to a gene; V was cut back by 3 bases and J by 5 bases. From germline, CDR1 is SGDLS and CDR2 YYNGEE. This CDR3 has 13 amino acids. In nucleotides, the CDR3 is TGTGCCAGCAGCGAACAGGGGGGAACTGAAGCTTTCTTT. Translating gives CASSEQGGTEAFF.

The chain recombines TRBV27 with TRBJ2-7, with a weak D call TRBD1 (6 bases). Trimming removed 2 bases from V and 5 bases from J, with 7 bases in between. This CDR3 has 12 amino acids. Germline V gene data show CDR1 as MNHEY and CDR2 as SMNVEV (reference sequence). CDR3 in DNA: TGTGCCAGCAGTTTACAGGGGAACGAGCAGTACTTC. This gives the protein CASSLQGNEQYF.

This chain links TRBV27 with TRBJ2-3; weak D call: TRBD1 (5 bases). CDR1 MNHEY and CDR2 SMNVEV come from the germline V gene (reference sequence). This CDR3 has 11 amino acids. V was cut by 10 bases and J by 8 bases, with 13 bases left in between. CDR3 coding DNA: TGTGCCACCCTATGGGGCTTTACGCAGTATTTT. It codes for CATLWGFTQYF.

V is TRBV6-6 and J is TRBJ2-1; no definite D call. There are 12 residues in the CDR3. From germline, CDR1 is MNHNY and CDR2 SVGAGI (reference sequence). V lost 6 bases, J lost 10 bases, and 13 bases lay in between. CDR3 in amino acids: CASRTGPEEQFF. The CDR3 region has the DNA TGTGCCAGCAGAACTGGGCCAGAGGAGCAGTTCTTC.

This clone was observed a handful of times. J is TRBJ1-1 and V is TRBV10-1; 7 nucleotides align to TRBD1. Unmatched junction bases numbered 1, after V lost 3 bases and J lost 0 bases. Germline V gene data show CDR1 as WNHNN and CDR2 as SYGVQD (reference sequence). The CDR3 length is 14 residues. The CDR3: CASSDDRVNTEAFF. The CDR3 region has the DNA TGCGCCAGCAGTGATGACAGGGTGAACACTGAAGCTTTCTTT.

V gene TRBV5-1 combines with J gene TRBJ1-1; 9 bases map to TRBD1. Looked up from germline, CDR1 is SGHRS and CDR2 is YFSETQ. The CDR3 consists of 17 residues. V dropped 4 bases and J dropped 0; count of bases not matched to a gene: 10. The CDR3 loop reads CASSTVGQGIMNTEAFF. The CDR3 DNA reads TGCGCCAGCAGCACTGTCGGACAGGGGATTATGAACACTGAAGCTTTCTTT.

This clone was seen only once. The chain is built from TRBV23-1 and TRBJ1-6; 7 positions agree with TRBD1. TRBV23-1 is an ORF, with its function uncertain. The ends lost 4 bases at V and 0 bases at J; junction bases unmatched: 12. The CDR3 has 19 amino acids. The CDR3 region is CASSPLDRARVSYNSPLHF. Here the CDR3 DNA reads TGCGCCAGCAGTCCCCTTGACAGGGCGAGGGTCTCCTATAATTCACCCCTCCACTTT.

This chain links TRBV4-3 with TRBJ1-1; a possible D gene is TRBD1 (5 bases). Germline CDR1 reads LGHNA; CDR2 reads YSLEER. The CDR3 covers 15 residues. Trimming pared 1 base from V and 1 base from J, leaving 10 bases between. The CDR3 nucleotides are TGCGCCAGCAGCCAAGGTCCAGGGCGGAACACTGAAGCTTTCTTT. Its translation: CASSQGPGRNTEAFF.

The chain is built from TRBV19 and TRBJ1-1; D is uncertain. With 5 bases removed from V and 3 bases from J, the gap between germline ends came to 10 bases. The CDR3 covers 13 residues. Germline V gene data show CDR1 as LNHDA and CDR2 as SQIVND (reference sequence). The CDR3 nucleotides read TGTGCCAGTAGTGTAGTCCCAGACACTGAAGCTTTCTTT. This gives the protein CASSVVPDTEAFF.